Listed below are T cell receptor beta chains from one sample, sequenced in a study of T-cell reconstitution after alpha-beta-depleted transplantation in children. Using its own MiXCR run on the PCR reads, TCRdb lists one record per CDR3 protein. The table lists fewer than 550,000 distinct CDR3 sequences, 10% of them singletons. The starting material was PBMCs, obtained before TCRalphabeta/CD19-depleted stem cell transplant. The source of these receptors is a child aged 2 to 10 with inherited bone marrow failure, due to receive a stem cell transplant. Both conserved end residues are part of each CDR3. The order of the fields is V gene, J gene, D gene, clone size, CDR3 DNA, CDR3 protein. The D gene is left open where the match is weak. Clone size is stated in some rows and not others, as once, few, many or a class when expanded.

>TRBV3-1|TRBJ2-7|-|-
TGTGCCAGCAGCCAAGATCTTACGGAGCAAGTTCAGTACTTC
CASSQDLTEQVQYF
>TRBV19|TRBJ2-2|-|few
TGTGCCAGTAGTATAGATGGGGTGTACACCGGGGAGCTGTTTTTT
CASSIDGVYTGELFF
>TRBV20-1|TRBJ2-1|-|-
TGCAGTGCTAGAGATCTAAACCGAGCCTCCTACAATGAGCAGTTCTTC
CSARDLNRASYNEQFF
>TRBV27|TRBJ2-1|-|many
TGTGCCAGCAGTCCCCCCCGAGGAGAGACTCCCTCTTACAATGAGCAGTTCTTC
CASSPPRGETPSYNEQFF
>TRBV7-8|TRBJ1-4|-|few
TGTGCCAGCAGCTCCGAGCCCGCTAATGAAAAACTGTTTTTT
CASSSEPANEKLFF
>TRBV7-9|TRBJ2-3|TRBD2|many
TGTGCCAGCAACCCACTAGCGGGGTACACAGATACGCAGTATTTT
CASNPLAGYTDTQYF
>TRBV27|TRBJ1-2|-|many
TGTGCCAGCAGTTTATTCCCTGTGGTGGGGGCGCATGACTATGGCTACACCTTC
CASSLFPVVGAHDYGYTF
>TRBV12-3/TRBV12-4|TRBJ2-1|TRBD2|many
TGTGCCAGCAGTTCCCGCGGGAGTACGTTCTTC
CASSSRGSTFF
>TRBV29-1|TRBJ1-2|-|-
TGCAGCGTTGAGGCCAAGGAGGACTATGGCTACACCTTC
CSVEAKEDYGYTF
>TRBV5-1|TRBJ2-7|-|many
TGCGCCAGCAGCTTGGCCCCGGGGTCCTACGAGCAGTACTTC
CASSLAPGSYEQYF
>TRBV7-2|TRBJ2-2|-|many
TGTGCCAGCAGCTGGGGAACGAACACCGGGGAGCTGTTTTTT
CASSWGTNTGELFF
>TRBV12-3/TRBV12-4|TRBJ2-1|-|-
TGTGCCAGCAGTTTATTTCCTGAGCAGTTCTTC
CASSLFPEQFF
>TRBV27|TRBJ2-7|-|-
TGTGCCAGCATAGAGGGGGGCCGCAGAAGTCTCCACGAGCAGTACTTC
CASIEGGRRSLHEQYF
>TRBV10-2|TRBJ2-1|TRBD2|many
TGCGCCAGCAGCCCCACCGGGACTAGCGCCGATGAGCAGTTCTTC
CASSPTGTSADEQFF
>TRBV27|TRBJ2-3|-|many
TGTGCCAGCAGTTTCGTGGGGGCGGATACGCAGTATTTT
CASSFVGADTQYF
>TRBV12-3/TRBV12-4|TRBJ2-4|-|few
TGTGCCACCGCTCAAGCCAAAAACATTCAGTACTTC
CATAQAKNIQYF
>TRBV29-1|TRBJ1-1|TRBD1|many
TGCAGCGCTGCGACAGGGGGCGTCACTGAAGCTTTCTTT
CSAATGGVTEAFF
>TRBV29-1|TRBJ2-3|TRBD1|many
TGCAGCGTTGAAGGCTATAGTAGACAGGGAGGCACAGATACGCAGTATTTT
CSVEGYSRQGGTDTQYF
>TRBV5-1|TRBJ2-1|-|many
TGCGCCAGCAGCCGTATCCCCGGGACAATGAAGAATGAGCAGTTCTTC
CASSRIPGTMKNEQFF
>TRBV12-3/TRBV12-4|TRBJ1-2|TRBD1|many
TGTGCCAGCAGTTTTCGGGAGGGGGCCTATGGCTACACCTTC
CASSFREGAYGYTF
>TRBV5-1|TRBJ2-5|-|many
TGCGCCAGCAGCTTGACCCCCGGTCCGTACCAAGAGACCCAGTACTTC
CASSLTPGPYQETQYF
>TRBV4-3|TRBJ2-7|TRBD2|few
TGCGCCAGCAGCCAAGATCGGGGCGGGAGGGCATACTACGAGCAGTACTTC
CASSQDRGGRAYYEQYF
>TRBV20-1|TRBJ2-7|TRBD2|few
TGCAGTGCTCCCTCGGGGAGCGGGAACCCTCCCTACTACGAGCAGTACTTC
CSAPSGSGNPPYYEQYF
>TRBV5-6|TRBJ2-1|-|many
TGTGCCAGCAGCCACCAGGGCGCCGGGGTCCAGTTCTTC
CASSHQGAGVQFF
>TRBV7-9|TRBJ2-1|-|many
TGTGCCAGCAGCTTAGTGTTAATGAGTCGGAATGAGCAGTTCTTC
CASSLVLMSRNEQFF
>TRBV6-2/TRBV6-3|TRBJ2-1|TRBD1|-
TGTGCCAGCAGTTACGGGCAGGGGGCTTCTGAGCAGTTCTTC
CASSYGQGASEQFF
>TRBV7-8|TRBJ2-2|-|many
TGTGCCAGCAGCTTAGCGGGGCCCGGGGAGCTGTTTTTT
CASSLAGPGELFF